These T cell receptor beta chains were read from a single sample in a study of CD8 T cells in ankylosing spondylitis. TCRdb reanalysed the 5' RACE reads using MiXCR and keeps one entry per CDR3 protein. The data contain fewer than 750,000 distinct CDR3 sequences, 15% to 20% of them singletons. Sequencing was performed on blood, either unsorted or a sorted T cell fraction (not recorded which). Every receptor here comes from a male donor with ankylosing spondylitis. The CDR3 runs from the conserved cysteine through the conserved F or W.

>TRBV11-2|15|TRBJ2-2
CASSSSTAGTGELFF
>TRBV7-3|16|TRBJ2-1
CASSLNVASGSLEQFF
>TRBV7-2|15|TRBJ2-5
CASSLVGTPEETQYF
>TRBV7-8|16|TRBJ1-1
CASSLALGTVNTEAFF
>TRBV7-2|14|TRBJ2-1
CASSLIRSYNEQFF
>TRBV2|14|TRBJ2-1
CASSRQGNLNEQFF
>TRBV12-3/TRBV12-4|14|TRBJ2-4
CASSHTDRRDIQYF
>TRBV27|14|TRBJ1-1
CASRPGHKNTEAFF
>TRBV4-1|14|TRBJ2-7
CASSLDRGLSEQYF
>TRBV12-3/TRBV12-4|16|TRBJ2-7
CASSPTGPGGGYEQYF
>TRBV25-1|15|TRBJ1-3
CASSESGDSGNTIYF
>TRBV5-1|17|TRBJ2-1
CASSLGPAGPLFDEQFF
>TRBV4-1|13|TRBJ1-2
CASSQSGPSELFF
>TRBV20-1|13|TRBJ2-3
CSASSGGTDTQYF
>TRBV3-1|15|TRBJ2-7
CASSLGGLALREQYF
>TRBV6-2/TRBV6-3|15|TRBJ2-2
CASDSSEVLTGELFF
>TRBV2|13|TRBJ2-7
CASSGTGYYEQYF
>TRBV12-3/TRBV12-4|16|TRBJ2-1
CASSFEGTGIYNEQFF
>TRBV11-2|15|TRBJ1-1
CASSLVTGSGTEAFF
>TRBV6-2/TRBV6-3|15|TRBJ2-1
CASSADWSSYNEQFF
>TRBV23-1|16|TRBJ2-4
CASSQSRPDGNYIQYF
>TRBV10-3|14|TRBJ2-5
CAIGRGSGQETQYF
>TRBV3-1|13|TRBJ1-2
CASSQQKGDGYTF
>TRBV20-1|12|TRBJ2-7
CSAIPGAGEQYF
>TRBV12-3/TRBV12-4|14|TRBJ1-2
CASSYSASLYGYTF
>TRBV12-3/TRBV12-4|15|TRBJ1-1
CASNLRQGLNTEAFF
>TRBV6-1|16|TRBJ2-1
CASSPYPGPSYNEQFF
>TRBV24-1|17|TRBJ2-3
CATSDPGLAASTDTQYF
>TRBV2|15|TRBJ2-1
CASSVSSGRGNEQFF
>TRBV18|16|TRBJ2-2
CASSPPLGYDTGELFF
>TRBV2|15|TRBJ2-1
CASTPRGNSYNEQFF
>TRBV20-1|13|TRBJ2-7
CSARRRQEGEQYF
>TRBV19|16|TRBJ2-5
CASRRGASGYQETQYF
>TRBV29-1|15|TRBJ2-1
CSVEFPGLEVNEQFF
>TRBV2|11|TRBJ1-1
CASTWGPEAFF
>TRBV6-2/TRBV6-3|13|TRBJ1-2
CASGTGGRYGYTF
>TRBV7-9|13|TRBJ1-1
CASSLVGRPEAFF
>TRBV6-1|12|TRBJ2-5
CASSENLETQYF
>TRBV12-3/TRBV12-4|18|TRBJ2-7
CASSSGTSGSFPPHEQYF
>TRBV27|14|TRBJ1-5
CASRPGQYNQPQHF
>TRBV12-3/TRBV12-4|13|TRBJ1-3
CASLITLGNTIYF
>TRBV15|12|TRBJ2-7
CATSRDFYEQYF